This T cell receptor (beta chain) was captured in a study of blood T cell repertoires in COVID-19. Study-level information: The samples span acute and convalescent COVID-19 from the United States, Italy and Spain. Sample material is recorded as cDNA or gDNA derived from T cells, B-cell-depleted T cells, or PBMCs.

TCRdb's copy holds only in-frame clones and misses some; the assay was immunoSEQ multiplex PCR. The profile shows 51,000 or so clones, roughly 86% of them singletons. The sample taken for sequencing was peripheral blood. The clonotype was recovered from a man older than 75 with active or convalescent COVID-19.

CDR3 amino acids: CASSSTSGGDLQYF. DNA of the CDR3: TGTGCCAGCAGTTCGACTAGTGGTGGGGATCTACAGTACTTC. The V gene is TRBV28, the J gene TRBJ2-7; D is perhaps TRBD2 (6 bases). Per germline, CDR1 MDHEN and CDR2 SYDVKM. CDR3 length: 14 amino acids. Trimming left V 4 bases short and J 10 bases short, with 20 bases between.